This T cell receptor (beta chain) derives from a study of T cell clones after liver transplantation. Overall study: Liver transplant recipients had immunosuppression withdrawal attempted within 2 years. Samples came pre-transplant, pre-randomization before withdrawal, and post-randomization after withdrawal ended.

Clones were read by immunoSEQ multiplex PCR, and TCRdb kept only the in-frame ones, dropping some. This table holds 85,000 to 130,000 clones, approximately 78% found once. V was pared by 0 bases and J by 8 bases, with 16 bases between. CDR3 length: 15 amino acids. Germline CDR1 is SGHAT and CDR2 is FQNNGV. This rearrangement joins TRBV11-2 to TRBJ1-1; maybe TRBD1 (6 bases). This specimen was CD4+ T cells from blood, taken before liver transplant. This TCR came from a human donor who received a liver transplant. As DNA, the CDR3 is TGTGCCAGCAGCTTAGAAGGGGGGGCTGGTACGGAAGCTTTCTTT. This sequence encodes CASSLEGGAGTEAFF. The full variable domain, completed using reference TRBV11-2 and TRBJ1-1, is EAGVAQSPRYKIIEKRQSVAFWCNPISGHATLYWYQQILGQGPKLLIQFQNNGVVDDSQLPKDRFSAERLKGVDSTLKIQPAKLEDSAVYLCASSLEGGAGTEAFFGQGTRLTVV.